The sequence of this TCR beta chain was determined in a study of blood T cell repertoires in COVID-19. Trimming at V came to 4 bases and at J to 3 bases, leaving 4 bases not matched to a gene. The CDR3 consists of 14 residues. In germline, CDR1 is MNHEY, CDR2 SVGAGI. The protocol was immunoSEQ multiplex PCR, while the TCRdb copy is restricted to in-frame clones and leaves out a portion. This table holds some 330,000 clones, under 85% found once. In this sample, this clone turned up once. Donors were grouped by their self-reported clinical history. The rearrangement links TRBV6-5 to TRBJ2-7; 9 bases map to TRBD2. The TCR originated in a woman between 45 and 65 years old who had recovered from COVID-19. The sequenced sample was PBMCs or T cells enriched from blood (not recorded which). The chain's CDR3 is CASSSLAGSYEQYF. CDR3 nucleotide sequence: TGTGCCAGCAGTTCGCTAGCGGGAAGCTACGAGCAGTACTTC.